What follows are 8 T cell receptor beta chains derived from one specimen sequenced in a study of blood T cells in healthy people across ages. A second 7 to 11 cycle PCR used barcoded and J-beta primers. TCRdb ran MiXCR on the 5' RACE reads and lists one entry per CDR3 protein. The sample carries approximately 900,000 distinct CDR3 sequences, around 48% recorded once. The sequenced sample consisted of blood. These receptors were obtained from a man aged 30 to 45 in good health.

The CDR3 loop reads CASSEVIAQPGEQFF. Here the CDR3 DNA reads TGTGCCAGCAGTGAAGTGATAGCCCAACCCGGAGAGCAGTTCTTC. The chain couples TRBV2 to TRBJ2-1; D not certain. The CDR3 length is 15 residues. Germline loops: CDR1 SNHLY, CDR2 FYNNEI. V was pared by 1 base and J by 10 bases, with 17 bases between.

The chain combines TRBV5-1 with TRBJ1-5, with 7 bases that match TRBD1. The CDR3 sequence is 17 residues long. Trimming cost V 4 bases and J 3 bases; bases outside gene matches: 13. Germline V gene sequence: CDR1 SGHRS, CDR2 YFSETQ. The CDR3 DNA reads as TGCGCCAGCAGCCTTAACCGGGACAGCGGTCTCAATCAGCCCCAGCATTTT. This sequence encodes CASSLNRDSGLNQPQHF.

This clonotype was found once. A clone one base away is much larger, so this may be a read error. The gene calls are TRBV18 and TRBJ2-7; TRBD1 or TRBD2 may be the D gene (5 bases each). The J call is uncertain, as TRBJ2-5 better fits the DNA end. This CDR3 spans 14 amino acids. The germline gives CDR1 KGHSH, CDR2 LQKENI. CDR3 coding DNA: TGTGCCAGCCCATTCGGGACGGTACAAGAGACCCAGTACTTC. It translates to CASPFGTVQETQYF.

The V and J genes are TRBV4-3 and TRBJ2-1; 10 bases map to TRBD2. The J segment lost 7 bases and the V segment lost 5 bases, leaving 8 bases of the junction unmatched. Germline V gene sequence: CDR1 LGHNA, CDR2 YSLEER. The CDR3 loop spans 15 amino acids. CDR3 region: CASSRSGGADNEQFF. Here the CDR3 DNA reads TGCGCCAGCAGCAGAAGCGGGGGGGCCGATAATGAGCAGTTCTTC.

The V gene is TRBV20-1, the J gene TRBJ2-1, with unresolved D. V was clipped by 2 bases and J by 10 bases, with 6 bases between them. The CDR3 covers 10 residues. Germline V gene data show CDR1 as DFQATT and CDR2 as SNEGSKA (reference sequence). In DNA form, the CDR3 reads TGCAGTGCTAGAATTCGGGAGCAGTTCTTC. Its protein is CSARIREQFF.

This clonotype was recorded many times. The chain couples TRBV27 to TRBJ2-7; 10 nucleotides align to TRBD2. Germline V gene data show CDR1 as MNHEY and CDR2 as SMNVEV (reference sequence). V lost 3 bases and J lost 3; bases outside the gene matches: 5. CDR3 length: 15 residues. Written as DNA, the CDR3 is TGTGCCAGCAGTTTTCCTGGGACTAGCGTCTACGAGCAGTACTTC. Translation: CASSFPGTSVYEQYF.

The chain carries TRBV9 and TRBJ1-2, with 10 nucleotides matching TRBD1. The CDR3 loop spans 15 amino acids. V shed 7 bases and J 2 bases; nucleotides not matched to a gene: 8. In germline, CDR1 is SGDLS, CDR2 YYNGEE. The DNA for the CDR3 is TGTGCCAGCCGAGCACCGGGACAGGGGAACTATGGCTACACCTTC. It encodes CASRAPGQGNYGYTF.

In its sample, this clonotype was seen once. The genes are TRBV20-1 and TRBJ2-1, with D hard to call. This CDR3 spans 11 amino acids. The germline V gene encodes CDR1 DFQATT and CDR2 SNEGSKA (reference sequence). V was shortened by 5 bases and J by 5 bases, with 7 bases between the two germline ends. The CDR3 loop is CSAGNDNEQFF. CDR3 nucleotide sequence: TGCAGTGCTGGGAACGACAATGAGCAGTTCTTC.